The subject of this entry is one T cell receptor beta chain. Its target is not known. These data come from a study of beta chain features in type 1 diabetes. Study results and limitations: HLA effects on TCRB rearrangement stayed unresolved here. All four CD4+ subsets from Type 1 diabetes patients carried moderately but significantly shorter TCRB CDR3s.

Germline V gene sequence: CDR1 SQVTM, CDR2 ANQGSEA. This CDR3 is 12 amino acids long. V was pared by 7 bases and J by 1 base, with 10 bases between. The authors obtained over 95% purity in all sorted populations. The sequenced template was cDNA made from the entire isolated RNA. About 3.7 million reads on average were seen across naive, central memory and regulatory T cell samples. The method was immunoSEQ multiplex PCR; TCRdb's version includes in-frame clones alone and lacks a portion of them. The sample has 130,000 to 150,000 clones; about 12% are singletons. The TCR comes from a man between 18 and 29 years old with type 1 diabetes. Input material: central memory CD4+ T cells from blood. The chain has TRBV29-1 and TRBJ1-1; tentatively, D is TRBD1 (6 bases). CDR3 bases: TGCAGCGCGAAGACAGGGAACACTGAAGCTTTCTTT. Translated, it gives CSAKTGNTEAFF.